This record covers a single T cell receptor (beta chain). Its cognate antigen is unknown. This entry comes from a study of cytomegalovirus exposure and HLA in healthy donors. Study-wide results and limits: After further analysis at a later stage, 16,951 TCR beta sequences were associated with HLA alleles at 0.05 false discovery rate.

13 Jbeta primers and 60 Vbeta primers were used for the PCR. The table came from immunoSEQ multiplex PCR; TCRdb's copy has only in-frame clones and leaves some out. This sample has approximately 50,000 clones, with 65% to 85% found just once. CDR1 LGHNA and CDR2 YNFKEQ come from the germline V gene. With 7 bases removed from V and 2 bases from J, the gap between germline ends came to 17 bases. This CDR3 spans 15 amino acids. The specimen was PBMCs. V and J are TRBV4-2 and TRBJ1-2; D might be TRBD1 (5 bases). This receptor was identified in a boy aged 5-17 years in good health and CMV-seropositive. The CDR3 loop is CASTRGGGQNYGYTF. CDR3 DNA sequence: TGTGCCAGCACCCGCGGGGGAGGGCAGAACTATGGCTACACCTTC.